Below, 30 T cell receptor beta chains from the same sample are listed, as sequenced in a study of shared clonotypes between healthy human individuals. Method: immunoSEQ multiplex PCR; TCRdb's copy keeps in-frame clones and lacks some. The sample has 1,400,000 or so clones; approximately 98.5% are singletons. Input material: naive CD4+ T cells sorted from blood. The subset was: CD45RA+ positively selected. Receptors were obtained from a man aged 30-40 years in good health.

The V and J genes are TRBV14 and TRBJ2-3; 7 positions agree with TRBD2. The junction had 5 bases not matched to a gene; V was cut back by 3 bases and J by 2 bases. Germline V gene lookup returns CDR1 SGHDN and CDR2 FVKESK. The CDR3 is made up of 15 amino acids. As DNA, the CDR3 is TGTGCCAGCAGCCAGATCGCGGGAGTCACAGATACGCAGTATTTT. The encoded protein is CASSQIAGVTDTQYF. The variable domain in full, with the rest retrieved from reference TRBV14 and TRBJ2-3, is EAGVTQFPSHSVIEKGQTVTLRCDPISGHDNLYWYRRVMGKEIKFLLHFVKESKQDESGMPNNRFLAERTGGTYSTLKVQPAELEDSGVYFCASSQIAGVTDTQYFGPGTRLTVL.

The chain employs TRBV7-8 and TRBJ2-5; TRBD1 matches at 8 bases. The V gene's germline CDR1 is SGHVS and CDR2 FQNEAQ. Germline trimming cut 4 bases from V and 4 bases from J; bases unmatched to any gene: 8. The CDR3 has 15 amino acids. The CDR3 DNA reads TGTGCCAGCAGCTCCGGGACAGGAGTGAGAGAGACCCAGTACTTC. It specifies CASSSGTGVRETQYF.

Note on this clone: One end of the junction does not line up with germline, which may come from a read error. The V gene is TRBV5-1, the J gene TRBJ2-5, with TRBD2 matching over 9 bases. Germline CDR1 SGHRS, CDR2 YFSETQ. The CDR3 contains 19 residues. CDR3 sequence: CASSLEAGGPSTYQETQYF. The CDR3 DNA reads as TGCGCCAGCAGCTTGGAGGCGGGAGGGCCTTCAACCTACCAAGAAACCCAGTACTTC.

V usage is TRBV19 and J usage is TRBJ2-1; possibly TRBD1 for D (5 bases). Germline V gene data show CDR1 as LNHDA and CDR2 as SQIVND (reference sequence). V was cut by 5 bases and J by 8 bases, with 22 bases left in between. The CDR3 runs to 16 residues. This CDR3 is CASSPWSVQGNDEQFF. As DNA, the CDR3 is TGTGCCAGTAGTCCCTGGTCGGTCCAGGGCAACGATGAGCAGTTCTTC.

This chain uses TRBV28 with TRBJ1-3; D is unresolved. CDR1 and CDR2 (germline): MDHEN, SYDVKM. The CDR3 sequence is 17 residues long. V lost 1 base and J 4 bases, leaving 17 bases between the germline ends. CDR3 loop: CASSLLVPGRAGNTIYF. Here the CDR3 DNA reads TGTGCCAGCAGTTTATTGGTCCCTGGGCGCGCCGGAAACACCATATATTTT. Full variable domain (missing parts from reference TRBV28 and TRBJ1-3): DVKVTQSSRYLVKRTGEKVFLECVQDMDHENMFWYRQDPGLGLRLIYFSYDVKMKEKGDIPEGYSVSREKKERFSLILESASTNQTSMYLCASSLLVPGRAGNTIYFGEGSWLTVV.

The rearrangement links TRBV7-9 to TRBJ2-2; 7 bases align to TRBD1. The CDR3 consists of 15 residues. Germline CDR1 and CDR2: SEHNR and FQNEAQ (reference sequence). Losses at the gene ends were 2 bases for V and 5 bases for J; bases not matched to a gene: 5. Here the CDR3 DNA reads TGTGCCAGCAGCTTACGACAGGGAATAACCGGGGAGCTGTTTTTT. Translation gives CASSLRQGITGELFF.

The chain employs TRBV11-2 and TRBJ2-1; possible D gene TRBD1, 6 bases. The CDR3 runs 15 residues. Germline assignment: CDR1 SGHAT and CDR2 FQNNGV. V was shortened by 5 bases and J by 6 bases, with 17 bases between the two germline ends. The CDR3 region is CASSLKLGAPNEQFF. Written as DNA, the CDR3 is TGTGCCAGCAGCCTAAAGTTGGGGGCTCCCAATGAGCAGTTCTTC.

The genes are TRBV6-1 and TRBJ2-7; possible D gene TRBD1, 6 bases. Trimming shortened V by 4 bases and J by 4 bases, and 8 bases separated the two germline ends. The CDR3 consists of 12 residues. CDR1 is MNHNS and CDR2 is SASEGT in the germline V gene. CDR3 sequence reads: CASSADRYEQYF. Here the CDR3 DNA reads TGTGCCAGCAGTGCGGACAGATACGAGCAGTACTTC.

V gene TRBV5-6 combines with J gene TRBJ1-5, with D unclear. V lost 4 bases and J lost 0, with 14 bases in between. There are 16 residues in the CDR3. Germline values: CDR1 SGHDT, CDR2 YYEEEE. The CDR3 is CASSQTKQYSNQPQHF. CDR3 bases: TGTGCCAGCAGCCAAACTAAGCAGTATAGCAATCAGCCCCAGCATTTT.

The rearrangement uses TRBV29-1 and TRBJ2-2, with a tentative D call TRBD2 (5 bases). Germline V gives CDR1 SQVTM, CDR2 ANQGSEA. V gave up 5 bases and J gave up 4 bases, with 14 bases separating them. The CDR3 has 14 residues. The CDR3 here is CSVSPAVFTGELFF. Here the CDR3 DNA reads TGCAGCGTTTCCCCAGCGGTGTTCACCGGGGAGCTGTTTTTT.

For this clone: This sample also contains other DNA sequences that code for the same CDR3. The chain uses TRBV5-1 and TRBJ2-7; tentatively, D is TRBD1 or TRBD2 (5 bases each). The CDR3 runs 14 residues. V was trimmed by 1 base and J by 1 base, leaving 9 bases between them. Germline CDR1 is SGHRS and CDR2 is YFSETQ. For the CDR3, the DNA is TGCGCCAGCAGCTTGAGGGACGGTTCCTACGAGCAGTACTTC. It codes for CASSLRDGSYEQYF.

The chain has TRBV19 and TRBJ1-2; D ambiguous. This CDR3 is built from 12 residues. Germline CDR1 is LNHDA and CDR2 is SQIVND (reference sequence). The ends were cut back, 11 bases at V and 4 bases at J, with 14 bases in the middle. The CDR3 DNA reads as TGTGCCGCAAGTGGGGTTGGCTATGGCTACACCTTC. Translated, it gives CAASGVGYGYTF.

Regarding this clone: In the same sample, other DNA sequences code for this CDR3. This chain joins TRBV6-6 and TRBJ2-2, with 8 bases identical to TRBD1. The CDR3 contains 16 residues. V lost 2 bases and J lost 1; bases outside the gene matches: 3. Germline CDR1 is MNHNY and CDR2 is SVGAGI (reference sequence). As DNA, the CDR3 is TGTGCCAGCAGTTACCCCGGACAGGGGAACACCGGGGAGCTGTTTTTT. Its translation: CASSYPGQGNTGELFF.

A single count supports this clone. The gene calls are TRBV5-1 and TRBJ2-5; no clear D. Trimming took 7 bases from V and 1 from J, leaving 5 bases between them. Germline CDR1 and CDR2: SGHRS and YFSETQ. CDR3 size: 11 residues. The CDR3 here is CASALQETQYF. CDR3 nucleotides: TGCGCCAGCGCCCTCCAAGAGACCCAGTACTTC.

The chain couples TRBV5-1 to TRBJ2-2, with 10 positions matching TRBD2. Trimming took 1 base from V and 4 from J; bases not matched to a gene: 10. The germline V gene has CDR1 SGHRS and CDR2 YFSETQ. The CDR3 covers 18 residues. DNA of the CDR3: TGCGCCAGCAGCTTGAGAGCGGGAGGGCCTGAGGTCACCGGGGAGCTGTTTTTT. This translates into CASSLRAGGPEVTGELFF.

This rearrangement joins TRBV7-6 to TRBJ2-1; a weak D match, TRBD1 (6 bases). The germline V gene encodes CDR1 SGHVS and CDR2 FNYEAQ. V was cut by 1 base and J by 10 bases, with 14 bases left in between. The CDR3 runs to 14 residues. The CDR3 DNA follows: TGTGCCAGCAGCTTAGTTCGAACCAGGGGAGAGCAGTTCTTC. It encodes CASSLVRTRGEQFF.

The rearrangement joins TRBV18 to TRBJ2-7; 13 nucleotides match TRBD2. The germline V gene encodes CDR1 KGHSH and CDR2 LQKENI. The CDR3 runs to 17 residues. Trimming removed 5 bases from V and 3 bases from J; junction bases left unmatched: 10. CDR3 DNA: TGTGCCAGCTCAAGCGGGACTAGCGGGGCAAATTACTACGAGCAGTACTTC. It is translated as CASSSGTSGANYYEQYF.

The genes are TRBV5-6 and TRBJ2-7; D is perhaps TRBD1 or TRBD2 (5 bases each). This CDR3 has 13 residues. V lost 3 bases and J 6 bases, leaving 13 bases between the germline ends. In germline, CDR1 is SGHDT, CDR2 YYEEEE. The CDR3, as DNA: TGTGCCAGCAGCTCTCCCAATGGGGGCGAGCAGTACTTC. It is translated as CASSSPNGGEQYF. The full variable domain, completed using reference TRBV5-6 and TRBJ2-7, is DAGVTQSPTHLIKTRGQQVTLRCSPKSGHDTVSWYQQALGQGPQFIFQYYEEEERQRGNFPDRFSGHQFPNYSSELNVNALLLGDSALYLCASSSPNGGEQYFGPGTRLTVT.

The CDR3 loop reads CASSPTSGSGKYEQYF. CDR3 DNA: TGTGCCAGCAGCCCAACTAGCGGGAGTGGGAAGTACGAGCAGTACTTC. The chain uses TRBV7-2 and TRBJ2-7, with 11 bases matching TRBD2. Germline CDR1 and CDR2: SGHTA and FQGNSA. The J segment lost 4 bases and the V segment lost 5 bases, leaving 10 bases of the junction unmatched. The CDR3 is made up of 16 amino acids. Complete variable domain (other parts from reference TRBV7-2 and TRBJ2-7): GAGVSQSPSNKVTEKGKDVELRCDPISGHTALYWYRQSLGQGLEFLIYFQGNSAPDKSGLPSDRFSAERTGGSVSTLTIQRTQQEDSAVYLCASSPTSGSGKYEQYFGPGTRLTVT.

The rearrangement joins TRBV27 to TRBJ2-7; 14 nucleotides agree with TRBD2. The junction had 11 bases not matched to a gene; V was cut back by 7 bases and J by 3 bases. The CDR3 is 17 amino acids. Germline lookup yields CDR1 MNHEY and CDR2 SMNVEV (reference sequence). In DNA form, the CDR3 reads TGTGCCAGCACCTTTTCCGGGACTAGCGGGAGACTCTACGAGCAGTACTTC. Protein: CASTFSGTSGRLYEQYF.

The V and J genes are TRBV28 and TRBJ1-1; D gene ambiguous. Germline CDR1 is MDHEN and CDR2 is SYDVKM. V gave up 1 base and J gave up 11 bases, with 11 bases separating them. There are 12 residues in the CDR3. The CDR3 sequence: CASSLLAFAAFF. As DNA, the CDR3 is TGTGCCAGCAGTTTATTGGCGTTTGCGGCTTTCTTT. Full variable domain (rest looked up from reference TRBV28 and TRBJ1-1): DVKVTQSSRYLVKRTGEKVFLECVQDMDHENMFWYRQDPGLGLRLIYFSYDVKMKEKGDIPEGYSVSREKKERFSLILESASTNQTSMYLCASSLLAFAAFFGQGTRLTVV.

The chain links TRBV7-2 to TRBJ2-7; weak D call: TRBD1 (9 bases). The CDR3 runs to 16 residues. V gave up 4 bases and J gave up 7 bases, with 23 bases separating them. Germline CDR1 is SGHTA and CDR2 is FQGNSA. The CDR3 loop reads CASSSRGGQGVQEQYF. The CDR3 DNA is TGTGCCAGCAGCTCCCGGGGGGGACAGGGAGTTCAGGAGCAGTACTTC.

This clone was seen just once. V and J are TRBV9 and TRBJ2-5, with D perhaps assigned TRBD1 or TRBD2 (6 bases each). Germline loops: CDR1 SGDLS, CDR2 YYNGEE. CDR3 length: 14 residues. Trimming removed 0 bases from V and 8 bases from J, with 14 bases in between. In DNA form, the CDR3 reads TGTGCCAGCAGCGTAGGGACAGACGGGGGCACCCAGTACTTC. Its protein product is CASSVGTDGGTQYF. The full variable domain, with the rest looked up from reference TRBV9 and TRBJ2-5, is DSGVTQTPKHLITATGQRVTLRCSPRSGDLSVYWYQQSLDQGLQFLIQYYNGEERAKGNILERFSAQQFPDLHSELNLSSLELGDSALYFCASSVGTDGGTQYFGPGTRLLVL.

This sequence joins TRBV25-1 and TRBJ2-3; 11 nucleotides align to TRBD2. J was trimmed by 2 bases and V by 2 bases; bases with no gene match: 6. CDR3 size: 17 residues. Germline-derived CDR1 and CDR2 are MGHDK and SYGVNS. The CDR3 sequence is CASSEGRLAGPTDTQYF. The CDR3 DNA reads as TGTGCCAGCAGTGAAGGCCGACTAGCGGGACCCACAGATACGCAGTATTTT.

The chain joins TRBV6-1 to TRBJ2-7, with D possibly being TRBD2 (7 bases). From germline, CDR1 is MNHNS and CDR2 SASEGT. Trimming cost V 7 bases and J 4 bases, with 17 bases left between them. This CDR3 has 14 residues. CDR3 sequence: CASILGGGGYEQYF. The CDR3 nucleotides read TGTGCCAGCATCCTGGGAGGGGGGGGTTACGAGCAGTACTTC.

The genes are TRBV28 and TRBJ2-1; the match to TRBD2 covers 9 bases. The CDR3 contains 19 residues. Germline values: CDR1 MDHEN, CDR2 SYDVKM. Trimming at V came to 2 bases and at J to 7 bases, leaving 18 bases not matched to a gene. CDR3 residues: CASSLIPSPSAGGGNEQFF. CDR3 nucleotides: TGTGCCAGCAGTTTAATCCCCTCCCCCTCAGCGGGAGGAGGGAATGAGCAGTTCTTC. Drawing the rest from reference TRBV28 and TRBJ2-1, the complete variable domain is DVKVTQSSRYLVKRTGEKVFLECVQDMDHENMFWYRQDPGLGLRLIYFSYDVKMKEKGDIPEGYSVSREKKERFSLILESASTNQTSMYLCASSLIPSPSAGGGNEQFFGPGTRLTVL.

V gene TRBV30 combines with J gene TRBJ1-5; D might be TRBD1 (6 bases). Trimming removed 2 bases from V and 1 base from J, with 15 bases in between. Germline V gene lookup returns CDR1 GTSNPN and CDR2 SVGIG (reference sequence). The CDR3 runs to 16 residues. The CDR3 loop is CAWSPPPRGSNQPQHF. CDR3 in DNA: TGTGCCTGGAGTCCCCCTCCGAGGGGGAGCAATCAGCCCCAGCATTTT. Drawing the rest from reference TRBV30 and TRBJ1-5, the complete variable domain is SQTIHQWPATLVQPVGSPLSLECTVEGTSNPNLYWYRQAAGRGLQLLFYSVGIGQISSEVPQNLSASRPQDRQFILSSKKLLLSDSGFYLCAWSPPPRGSNQPQHFGDGTRLSIL.

The chain is built from TRBV5-5 and TRBJ2-2, with TRBD1 matching over 9 bases. CDR3 length: 15 amino acids. Germline values: CDR1 SGHKS, CDR2 YYEKEE (reference sequence). Trimming at V came to 4 bases and at J to 3 bases, leaving 4 bases not matched to a gene. In DNA form, the CDR3 reads TGTGCCAGCAGCACCAGACAGGGGGACACCGGGGAGCTGTTTTTT. This gives the protein CASSTRQGDTGELFF.

This chain's CDR3 is CSVRTAVNGYTF. The CDR3 DNA follows: TGCAGCGTTAGGACAGCAGTAAATGGCTACACCTTC. The chain carries TRBV29-1 and TRBJ1-2; a weak D match, TRBD1 (6 bases). The length of the CDR3 is 12 residues. V was trimmed by 5 bases and J by 6 bases, leaving 13 bases between them. Looked up from germline, CDR1 is SQVTM and CDR2 is ANQGSEA.

The chain carries TRBV4-1 and TRBJ2-2, with 9 bases fitting TRBD2. The CDR3 length is 16 residues. With 5 bases clipped from V and 4 bases from J, the junction kept 8 bases outside the gene matches. Germline lookup yields CDR1 MGHRA and CDR2 YSYEKL. Here the CDR3 DNA reads TGCGCCAGCAGCTATTATAGCGGGGGAACCACCGGGGAGCTGTTTTTT. Translating gives CASSYYSGGTTGELFF.